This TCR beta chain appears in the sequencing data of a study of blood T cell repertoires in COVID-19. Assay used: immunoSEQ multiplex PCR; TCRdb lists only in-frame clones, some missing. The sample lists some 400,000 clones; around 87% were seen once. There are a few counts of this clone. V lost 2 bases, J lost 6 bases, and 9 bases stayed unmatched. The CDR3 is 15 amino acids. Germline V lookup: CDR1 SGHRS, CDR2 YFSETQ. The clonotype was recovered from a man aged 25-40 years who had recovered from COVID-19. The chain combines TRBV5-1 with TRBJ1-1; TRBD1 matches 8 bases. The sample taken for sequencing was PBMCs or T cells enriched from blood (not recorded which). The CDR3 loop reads CASSLLGQESAEAFF. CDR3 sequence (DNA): TGCGCCAGCAGCTTACTGGGACAGGAGTCAGCTGAAGCTTTCTTT.